The 31 T cell receptor beta chains given below trace back to one sample, sequenced in a study of shared clonotypes between healthy human individuals. CD8 cells regarded as naive lacked CD45RO, were positively chosen for CCR7, and omitted terminally differentiated effector memory CD45RA+ cells. The table came from immunoSEQ multiplex PCR; TCRdb's copy has only in-frame clones and leaves some out. This table has millions of clones, 93% appearing once. The sequencing input was naive CD8+ T cells from PBMCs. These receptors came from a man aged 18-30 years in good health. Some clones in this sample may be carry-over from other donors' samples.

The J gene is TRBJ1-2, the V gene TRBV4-3; D perhaps matches TRBD1 (5 bases). Germline lookup yields CDR1 LGHNA and CDR2 YSLEER. Trimming removed 3 bases from V and 3 bases from J, with 14 bases in between. The CDR3 consists of 15 residues. CDR3 sequence (DNA): TGCGCCAGCAGCCAGGTTGTCGGGGGACACTATGGCTACACCTTC. It codes for CASSQVVGGHYGYTF.

V usage is TRBV6-1 and J usage is TRBJ2-1, with 9 bases lining up with TRBD1. CDR1 and CDR2 from the germline V gene are MNHNS and SASEGT. Trimming removed 3 bases from V and 6 bases from J; junction bases left unmatched: 6. The CDR3 runs 15 residues. CDR3 sequence reads: CASSENRGRSNEQFF. Here the CDR3 DNA reads TGTGCCAGCAGTGAGAACAGGGGGCGATCCAATGAGCAGTTCTTC.

The genes are TRBV5-6 and TRBJ2-3; D gene ambiguous. Germline assignment: CDR1 SGHDT and CDR2 YYEEEE. The CDR3 extends over 11 amino acids. Trimming removed 7 bases from V and 7 bases from J, with 10 bases in between. The CDR3 here is CASGDPYTQYF. The CDR3 region has the DNA TGTGCCAGCGGAGACCCGTATACGCAGTATTTT. Full variable domain (rest looked up from reference TRBV5-6 and TRBJ2-3): DAGVTQSPTHLIKTRGQQVTLRCSPKSGHDTVSWYQQALGQGPQFIFQYYEEEERQRGNFPDRFSGHQFPNYSSELNVNALLLGDSALYLCASGDPYTQYFGPGTRLTVL.

This sequence joins TRBV4-3 and TRBJ1-2; tentatively, D is TRBD1 (5 bases). Between the trimmed V and J ends, which lost 0 bases and 3 bases, there was a span of 8 bases. Germline V gene lookup returns CDR1 LGHNA and CDR2 YSLEER. This CDR3 comprises 14 residues. CDR3 loop: CASSQDRTYYGYTF. For the CDR3, the DNA is TGCGCCAGCAGCCAAGACCGGACATACTATGGCTACACCTTC.

In its sample, this clone was seen a few times. The V gene is TRBV14, the J gene TRBJ1-1; D is unclear. There are 14 residues in the CDR3. Trimming took off 4 bases at V and 4 bases at J, with 13 bases between the two ends. Germline V gives CDR1 SGHDN, CDR2 FVKESK. The CDR3 DNA is TGTGCCAGCAGCCCGTATAGGCAGGTCACTGAAGCTTTCTTT. This gives the protein CASSPYRQVTEAFF.

The chain is built from TRBV7-2 and TRBJ1-3; tentative D call: TRBD1 (6 bases). The CDR3 length is 16 residues. V shed 3 bases and J shed 2 bases, with 14 bases lying between them. Germline-derived CDR1 and CDR2 are SGHTA and FQGNSA. CDR3 sequence (DNA): TGTGCCAGCAGCTTCCCGTTGGGGGCTACTGGAAACACCATATATTTT. Translating gives CASSFPLGATGNTIYF.

The chain has TRBV16 and TRBJ2-5, with D tentatively TRBD1 or TRBD2 (5 bases each). Germline lookup yields CDR1 KGHSY and CDR2 FQNENV. V was trimmed by 2 bases and J by 5 bases, leaving 15 bases between them. The CDR3 is 15 amino acids. CDR3 in DNA: TGTGCCAGCAGCCAAGCCGGGGCTCAAGCGGAGACCCAGTACTTC. Protein product: CASSQAGAQAETQYF.

The J gene is TRBJ2-2, the V gene TRBV7-9; possibly TRBD1 or TRBD2 for D (7 bases each). Germline V gene data show CDR1 as SEHNR and CDR2 as FQNEAQ (reference sequence). The V end lost 5 bases, the J end lost 0 bases, and 13 bases lay between the germline ends. The CDR3 loop spans 16 amino acids. In DNA, the CDR3 is TGTGCCAGCAGCCCCCAGGGGGGGGCGAACACCGGGGAGCTGTTTTTT. Translating it yields CASSPQGGANTGELFF.

This chain links TRBV27 with TRBJ2-1, with D unresolved. V lost 3 bases and J lost 0, with 6 bases in between. The CDR3 spans 14 residues. CDR1 and CDR2 from the germline V gene are MNHEY and SMNVEV (reference sequence). CDR3 sequence reads: CASSLQASYNEQFF. The CDR3 nucleotides read TGTGCCAGCAGTTTGCAGGCCTCCTACAATGAGCAGTTCTTC.

This rearrangement joins TRBV28 to TRBJ2-4, with D possibly matching TRBD2 (6 bases). Per germline, CDR1 MDHEN and CDR2 SYDVKM. The ends were cut back, 3 bases at V and 8 bases at J, with 17 bases in the middle. This CDR3 comprises 15 residues. As DNA, the CDR3 is TGTGCCAGCAGTTTGACTGCAGGGCGCGGGGACATTCAGTACTTC. Translation gives CASSLTAGRGDIQYF.

The chain recombines TRBV28 with TRBJ2-5; D remains unclear. This CDR3 has 16 amino acids. The germline V and J ends were trimmed by 3 bases and 0 bases, with 14 bases remaining between them. Per the germline V gene, CDR1 is MDHEN and CDR2 is SYDVKM. For the CDR3, the DNA is TGTGCCAGCAGTTTTTTGGCCGGGCGAGACCAAGAGACCCAGTACTTC. This codes for CASSFLAGRDQETQYF. The variable domain in full, with the rest retrieved from reference TRBV28 and TRBJ2-5, is DVKVTQSSRYLVKRTGEKVFLECVQDMDHENMFWYRQDPGLGLRLIYFSYDVKMKEKGDIPEGYSVSREKKERFSLILESASTNQTSMYLCASSFLAGRDQETQYFGPGTRLLVL.

This clone appeared a single time. The chain recombines TRBV9 with TRBJ2-1, with TRBD1 identical over 9 bases. Trimming at V came to 4 bases and at J to 7 bases, leaving 18 bases not matched to a gene. The CDR3 is made up of 18 amino acids. Germline V gives CDR1 SGDLS, CDR2 YYNGEE. For the CDR3, the DNA is TGTGCCAGCAGCCCCTCCCAAATCACCGGGACAGGGAGAAATGAGCAGTTCTTC. It is translated as CASSPSQITGTGRNEQFF.

The chain joins TRBV10-1 to TRBJ2-7, with 10 positions matching TRBD2. The CDR3 consists of 19 residues. Germline values: CDR1 WNHNN, CDR2 SYGVQD (reference sequence). Losses at the gene ends were 1 base for V and 2 bases for J; bases not matched to a gene: 14. The CDR3 spells CASSEWWASGRRGTYEQYF. In DNA, the CDR3 is TGCGCCAGCAGTGAGTGGTGGGCTAGCGGGAGACGCGGGACCTACGAGCAGTACTTC.

About this clone: Other nucleotide sequences in the sample specify the same CDR3. The DNA of the CDR3 is TGTGCCAGCAGTTTGGGGGGCCCGAACACTGAAGCTTTCTTT. This sequence encodes CASSLGGPNTEAFF. The genes are TRBV27 and TRBJ1-1; D might be TRBD1 (6 bases). This CDR3 is 14 amino acids long. Looked up from germline, CDR1 is MNHEY and CDR2 is SMNVEV (reference sequence). The V end was cut by 3 bases, the J end by 1 base, with 9 bases between.

The genes are TRBV27 and TRBJ2-3; TRBD1 matches 8 bases. Germline CDR1 MNHEY, CDR2 SMNVEV (reference sequence). The CDR3 consists of 15 residues. The J segment lost 2 bases and the V segment lost 6 bases, leaving 7 bases of the junction unmatched. The CDR3 loop is CASRGTGSYTDTQYF. As DNA, the CDR3 is TGTGCCAGCAGGGGGACAGGAAGTTACACAGATACGCAGTATTTT.

The rearrangement joins TRBV27 to TRBJ1-4; TRBD1 might be the D (6 bases). V was clipped by 3 bases and J by 7 bases, with 12 bases between them. The CDR3 loop spans 14 amino acids. Germline V gene data show CDR1 as MNHEY and CDR2 as SMNVEV (reference sequence). The CDR3, as DNA: TGTGCCAGCAGTTTTTGGGGGCGCGGTGAAAAACTGTTTTTT. As protein: CASSFWGRGEKLFF.

The chain carries TRBV30 and TRBJ1-1; D is unresolved. The V gene lost 4 bases and the J gene lost 1 base, with 16 bases spanning the gap. Germline values: CDR1 GTSNPN, CDR2 SVGIG (reference sequence). The CDR3 has 15 residues. The CDR3 coding sequence is TGTGCCTGGATTCGGGAAGGGTGGACGAACACTGAAGCTTTCTTT. Amino acid sequence: CAWIREGWTNTEAFF.

The chain is built from TRBV7-9 and TRBJ2-3; TRBD2 is a possible D gene (5 bases). This CDR3 has 13 residues. V lost 8 bases and J 6 bases, leaving 15 bases between the germline ends. Germline-derived CDR1 and CDR2 are SEHNR and FQNEAQ (reference sequence). As DNA, the CDR3 is TGTGCCAGCCTAGGGAGCCGTCAGGATACGCAGTATTTT. It translates to CASLGSRQDTQYF. Variable domain in full (rest from reference TRBV7-9 and TRBJ2-3): DTGVSQNPRHKITKRGQNVTFRCDPISEHNRLYWYRQTLGQGPEFLTYFQNEAQLEKSRLLSDRFSAERPKGSFSTLEIQRTEQGDSAMYLCASLGSRQDTQYFGPGTRLTVL.

The chain recombines TRBV13 with TRBJ2-3; no firm D call. The CDR3 runs 17 residues. In germline, CDR1 is PRHDT, CDR2 FYEKMQ (reference sequence). The germline V and J ends were trimmed by 4 bases and 0 bases, with 17 bases remaining between them. The CDR3 region is CASSSLGLEGSTDTQYF. CDR3 sequence (DNA): TGTGCCAGCAGCTCGTTGGGGTTGGAAGGTAGCACAGATACGCAGTATTTT.

The chain recombines TRBV28 with TRBJ2-2, with D uncertain. This CDR3 region has 14 residues. Germline V gene lookup returns CDR1 MDHEN and CDR2 SYDVKM. The V end lost 3 bases, the J end lost 0 bases, and 5 bases lay between the germline ends. Here the CDR3 DNA reads TGTGCCAGCAGTTTTTCGACGAACACCGGGGAGCTGTTTTTT. It codes for CASSFSTNTGELFF.

The chain is built from TRBV29-1 and TRBJ2-7, with 10 bases lining up with TRBD2. CDR3 length: 16 amino acids. Germline CDR1 SQVTM, CDR2 ANQGSEA. The V segment lost 3 bases and the J segment 0 bases; nucleotides outside the gene matches: 8. This CDR3 is CSVEGLASSPSYEQYF. For the CDR3, the DNA is TGCAGCGTTGAGGGACTAGCGTCCTCCCCCTCCTACGAGCAGTACTTC.

The chain employs TRBV19 and TRBJ1-5; D might be TRBD1 (5 bases). V was clipped by 6 bases and J by 6 bases, with 18 bases between them. CDR1 and CDR2 from the germline V gene are LNHDA and SQIVND (reference sequence). The CDR3 length is 15 residues. The CDR3 DNA is TGTGCCAGTAGCCCCACGCCCAGGGCGGGTCAGCCCCAGCATTTT. As protein: CASSPTPRAGQPQHF.

The chain has TRBV10-1 and TRBJ2-2, with no clear D. Trimming took 3 bases from V and 2 from J, leaving 7 bases between them. Germline V gives CDR1 WNHNN, CDR2 SYGVQD (reference sequence). CDR3 size: 14 residues. The CDR3 DNA reads TGCGCCAGCAGTGATGAGTCCAACACCGGGGAGCTGTTTTTT. The encoded protein is CASSDESNTGELFF.

The genes are TRBV12-5 and TRBJ1-1, with D tentatively TRBD1 (5 bases). With 6 bases removed from V and 6 bases from J, the gap between germline ends came to 11 bases. The CDR3 length is 12 residues. Germline V gives CDR1 LGHNT, CDR2 FRNRAP. The CDR3 sequence is CASGPGGAEAFF. The CDR3 DNA sequence: TGTGCTAGTGGCCCCGGGGGTGCTGAAGCTTTCTTT. The complete variable domain, with remaining parts taken from reference TRBV12-5 and TRBJ1-1, reads DARVTQTPRHKVTEMGQEVTMRCQPILGHNTVFWYRQTMMQGLELLAYFRNRAPLDDSGMPKDRFSAEMPDATLATLKIQPSEPRDSAVYFCASGPGGAEAFFGQGTRLTVV.

The CDR3 DNA follows: TGCAGCGCCCCATGGGAGGGGGCGGGTTATGGCTACACCTTC. This translates into CSAPWEGAGYGYTF. V gene TRBV29-1 combines with J gene TRBJ1-2, with TRBD1 matching 7 bases. The CDR3 consists of 14 residues. Unmatched junction bases numbered 13, after V lost 7 bases and J lost 5 bases. CDR1 is SQVTM and CDR2 is ANQGSEA in the germline V gene.

The rearrangement joins TRBV14 to TRBJ1-2; possibly TRBD1 for D (5 bases). The germline CDR1 and CDR2 sequences are SGHDN and FVKESK. The CDR3 is 14 amino acids. V lost 2 bases, J lost 8 bases, and 15 bases lay in between. CDR3 loop: CASSQSDRPHGYTF. The DNA of the CDR3 is TGTGCCAGCAGCCAATCCGACAGACCCCACGGCTACACCTTC.

This chain connects TRBV27 to TRBJ2-7, with D perhaps TRBD2 (5 bases). The CDR3 extends over 18 amino acids. Trimming left V 5 bases short and J 2 bases short, with 25 bases between. Germline CDR1 and CDR2: MNHEY and SMNVEV (reference sequence). The DNA for the CDR3 is TGTGCCAGCAGTCTGAAAAACGGCTGGGCGGAGGACCCCTACGAGCAGTACTTC. Protein product: CASSLKNGWAEDPYEQYF.

The chain links TRBV29-1 to TRBJ2-7; TRBD1 aligns across 8 bases. CDR1 and CDR2 from the germline V gene are SQVTM and ANQGSEA. This CDR3 contains 15 residues. Losses at the gene ends were 3 bases for V and 1 base for J; bases not matched to a gene: 8. CDR3 amino acids: CSVEVWTGSSYEQYF. Here the CDR3 DNA reads TGCAGCGTTGAGGTCTGGACAGGGAGTTCCTACGAGCAGTACTTC.

This chain uses TRBV13 with TRBJ2-1; tentative D call: TRBD1 (5 bases). The germline V gene encodes CDR1 PRHDT and CDR2 FYEKMQ (reference sequence). V lost 5 bases to trimming and J lost 0 bases, with 14 bases between them. This CDR3 has 16 residues. CDR3 sequence reads: CASSPPQGHSYNEQFF. For the CDR3, the DNA is TGTGCCAGCAGCCCCCCCCAGGGCCACTCCTACAATGAGCAGTTCTTC.

V is TRBV9 and J is TRBJ2-3; TRBD2 agrees at 9 bases. The CDR3 contains 15 residues. Per the germline V gene, CDR1 is SGDLS and CDR2 is YYNGEE. Trimming took 4 bases from V and 6 from J; bases not matched to a gene: 9. The CDR3 protein is CASSPRAGGVDTQYF. The CDR3 DNA sequence: TGTGCCAGCAGCCCCCGAGCGGGAGGAGTTGATACGCAGTATTTT.

The chain joins TRBV7-9 to TRBJ1-2, with D possibly matching TRBD1 (5 bases). Trimming left V 4 bases short and J 12 bases short, with 18 bases between. CDR3 length equals 13 residues. Germline lookup yields CDR1 SEHNR and CDR2 FQNEAQ (reference sequence). CDR3 loop: CASSSFVGDGDTF. Written as DNA, the CDR3 is TGTGCCAGCAGCTCCTTCGTCGGGGACGGCGACACCTTC.